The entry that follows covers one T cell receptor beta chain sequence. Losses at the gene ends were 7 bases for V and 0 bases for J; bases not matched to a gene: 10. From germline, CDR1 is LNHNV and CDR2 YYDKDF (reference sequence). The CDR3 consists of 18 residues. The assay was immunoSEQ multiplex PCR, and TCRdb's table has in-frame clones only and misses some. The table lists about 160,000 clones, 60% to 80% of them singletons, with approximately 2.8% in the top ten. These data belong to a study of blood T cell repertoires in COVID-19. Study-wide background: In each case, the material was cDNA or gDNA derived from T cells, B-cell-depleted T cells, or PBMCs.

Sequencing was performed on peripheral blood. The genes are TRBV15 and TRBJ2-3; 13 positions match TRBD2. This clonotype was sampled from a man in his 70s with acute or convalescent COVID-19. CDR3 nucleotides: TGTGCCACCACGAAGGGGACTAGCGGGGTCCCTAGCACAGATACGCAGTATTTT. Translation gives CATTKGTSGVPSTDTQYF.